The 21 T cell receptor beta chains given below trace back to one sample, sequenced in a study of CD8+CD57+ T cells in acquired aplastic anemia. Profiles of TCR beta VDJ and CDR3 were generated from a genomic DNA template. Using its own MiXCR run on the reads, TCRdb lists one record per CDR3 protein. The sample records some 220,000 distinct CDR3 sequences, approximately 35% being singletons. Material: sorted CD4+, CD8+, or CD8+CD57+ T cells (not recorded which) from PBMCs. These receptor sequences come from a human donor in good health, serving as a control.

This clonotype was seen a handful of times. This chain connects TRBV6-4 to TRBJ2-3; TRBD2 aligns across 7 bases. In germline, CDR1 is MRHNA, CDR2 SNTAGT. V was pared by 1 base and J by 6 bases, with 16 bases of the junction left unmatched. The CDR3 has 18 residues. The CDR3 is CASSDYTGGPRSSDTQYF. CDR3 bases: TGTGCCAGCAGTGACTACACGGGAGGACCCCGTTCATCGGATACGCAGTATTTT.

This clonotype was picked up many times. The chain recombines TRBV3-1 with TRBJ1-6; 8 positions agree with TRBD1. V lost 4 bases and J lost 10; bases outside the gene matches: 6. The CDR3 is 14 amino acids. Germline CDR1 reads LGHDT; CDR2 reads YNNKEL (reference sequence). The CDR3: CASSPGTGDSPLHF. In DNA, the CDR3 is TGTGCCAGCAGCCCCGGGACAGGAGACTCACCCCTCCACTTT.

The table lists this clonotype with many counts. The rearrangement uses TRBV29-1 and TRBJ1-1, with TRBD1 as a possible D gene (6 bases). This CDR3 is 14 amino acids long. V shed 6 bases and J shed 4 bases, with 18 bases lying between them. Germline V lookup: CDR1 SQVTM, CDR2 ANQGSEA. The chain's CDR3 is CSVGGGQGVTEAFF. Written as DNA, the CDR3 is TGCAGCGTCGGGGGGGGGCAGGGTGTCACTGAAGCTTTCTTT.

In its sample, this clonotype was seen many times. The V call is TRBV2, the J call TRBJ2-5; 7 bases are shared with TRBD1. The CDR3 runs 13 residues. Trimming removed 5 bases from V and 7 bases from J; junction bases left unmatched: 7. Germline CDR1 SNHLY, CDR2 FYNNEI. This CDR3 reads CASSSGGFGTQYF. The CDR3 coding sequence is TGTGCCAGCAGTTCAGGGGGATTCGGGACCCAGTACTTC.

This clonotype has at least ten counts. This chain links TRBV2 with TRBJ1-2; tentatively, D is TRBD1 (6 bases). Germline loops: CDR1 SNHLY, CDR2 FYNNEI. Trimming shortened V by 0 bases and J by 8 bases, and 10 bases separated the two germline ends. CDR3 length: 13 residues. The CDR3 region has the DNA TGTGCCAGCAGTGAAGCGGAGGGGGTCGGCTACACCTTC. Translation: CASSEAEGVGYTF.

To note about this clonotype: A junction end diverges from the germline sequence, so it may reflect a read error. V usage is TRBV11-2 and J usage is TRBJ1-1, with a weak D call TRBD1 (5 bases). Germline loops: CDR1 SGHAT, CDR2 FQNNGV. The CDR3 is 14 amino acids. The CDR3 loop reads CASSLGGWSTEAFF. The CDR3 DNA follows: TGTGCCAGCAGCTTAGGGGGGTGGAGCACTGAAGCCTTCTTT.

The chain links TRBV2 to TRBJ1-2; D is unclear. V lost 3 bases and J lost 5, with 10 bases in between. Germline V gene data show CDR1 as SNHLY and CDR2 as FYNNEI. The CDR3 sequence is 13 residues long. The CDR3 here is CASSEERRYGYTF. The CDR3 DNA is TGTGCCAGCAGTGAGGAACGGAGATATGGCTACACCTTC.

The CDR3 sequence is CSARDTGRLIQYF. As DNA, the CDR3 is TGCAGTGCTAGAGACACAGGAAGGTTGATTCAGTACTTC. The J gene is TRBJ2-4, the V gene TRBV20-1, with D maybe TRBD1 (5 bases). This CDR3 has 13 amino acids. Trimming stripped 0 bases from V and 10 bases from J, with 13 bases between. CDR1 is DFQATT and CDR2 is SNEGSKA in the germline V gene (reference sequence).

The chain carries TRBV20-1 and TRBJ1-6, with 7 bases fitting TRBD1. Germline V CDR1 and CDR2: DFQATT, SNEGSKA (reference sequence). CDR3 length equals 15 residues. Trimming took 3 bases from V and 5 from J; bases not matched to a gene: 7. The CDR3 is CSARAGTVDNSPLHF. The DNA for the CDR3 is TGCAGTGCTAGGGCAGGGACAGTAGATAATTCACCCCTCCACTTT.

CDR3 in DNA: TGTGCCAGCAGAGATCGGAGCTACGAGCAGTACTTC. As protein: CASRDRSYEQYF. The chain recombines TRBV2 with TRBJ2-7; the D is unclear. The germline V gene encodes CDR1 SNHLY and CDR2 FYNNEI. This CDR3 comprises 12 residues. V was cut by 6 bases and J by 3 bases, with 9 bases left in between.

Only a few counts were recorded for this clonotype. V and J are TRBV2 and TRBJ2-7; 7 nucleotides line up with TRBD1. V lost 6 bases to trimming and J lost 6 bases; unmatched junction nucleotides: 11. The germline CDR1 and CDR2 sequences are SNHLY and FYNNEI. The length of the CDR3 is 14 residues. The CDR3 DNA follows: TGTGCCAGCAGCCCGGACAGGTCCCCCTGCGAGCAGTACTTC. Protein sequence: CASSPDRSPCEQYF.

V is TRBV2 and J is TRBJ1-4; D is ambiguous. The germline V and J ends were trimmed by 8 bases and 7 bases, with 14 bases remaining between them. Germline assignment: CDR1 SNHLY and CDR2 FYNNEI. The CDR3 extends over 13 amino acids. The chain's CDR3 is CASDRFEGEKLFF. CDR3 in DNA: TGTGCCAGCGATCGGTTCGAGGGTGAAAAACTGTTTTTT.

The chain recombines TRBV7-7 with TRBJ2-5; a weak D match, TRBD2 (5 bases). The CDR3 runs 14 residues. CDR1 and CDR2 from the germline V gene are SSHAT and FNYEAQ (reference sequence). V was trimmed by 3 bases and J by 0 bases, leaving 8 bases between them. DNA for the CDR3: TGTGCCAGCAGCTTTATCGGGAACCAAGAGACCCAGTACTTC. Amino acids: CASSFIGNQETQYF.

This clonotype was counted many times. The rearrangement joins TRBV2 to TRBJ2-5; D assignment may be TRBD1 or TRBD2 (5 bases each). The germline V and J ends were trimmed by 6 bases and 4 bases, with 15 bases remaining between them. The CDR3 contains 14 residues. Germline V lookup: CDR1 SNHLY, CDR2 FYNNEI. CDR3 loop: CASRTLGAPETQYF. The CDR3 DNA reads as TGTGCCAGCAGGACTCTCGGGGCCCCAGAGACCCAGTACTTC.

The gene calls are TRBV10-1 and TRBJ2-3, with D possibly being TRBD2 (6 bases). The CDR3 is 15 residues long. Germline V lookup: CDR1 WNHNN, CDR2 SYGVQD (reference sequence). The V end lost 2 bases, the J end lost 8 bases, and 17 bases lay between the germline ends. This chain's CDR3 is CASSENRGGAGTQYF. The CDR3 coding sequence is TGCGCCAGCAGTGAGAACAGAGGAGGAGCGGGTACGCAGTATTTT.

This clonotype was detected a few times. The chain couples TRBV7-3 to TRBJ2-7, with D perhaps being TRBD1 or TRBD2 (5 bases each). The CDR3 sequence is 13 residues long. Trimming shortened V by 5 bases and J by 1 base, and 9 bases separated the two germline ends. CDR1 and CDR2 (germline): SGHTA, FQGTGA. CDR3 DNA sequence: TGTGCCAGCAGCCGGGACGGGTCCTACGAGCAGTACTTC. This codes for CASSRDGSYEQYF.

Ten or more counts support this clonotype. The gene calls are TRBV7-2 and TRBJ2-7, with 8 nucleotides matching TRBD1. The germline CDR1 and CDR2 sequences are SGHTA and FQGNSA. After removal of 6 bases from V and 0 bases from J, the junction contained 4 bases not matched to a gene. This CDR3 is 14 amino acids long. The CDR3 sequence is CASRQGGNSYEQYF. Here the CDR3 DNA reads TGTGCCAGCAGACAGGGGGGAAACTCCTACGAGCAGTACTTC.

At least ten counts were recorded for this clonotype. The rearrangement uses TRBV5-1 and TRBJ1-6, with a weak D call TRBD1 (6 bases). V gave up 1 base and J gave up 10 bases, with 18 bases separating them. This CDR3 is built from 16 residues. Germline loops: CDR1 SGHRS, CDR2 YFSETQ. CDR3 nucleotide sequence: TGCGCCAGCAGCTTGAGTTCAGGGGCCCTTGGGTCACCCCTCCACTTT. It translates to CASSLSSGALGSPLHF.

The rearrangement uses TRBV7-2 and TRBJ2-7, with no clear D. Trimming stripped 5 bases from V and 4 bases from J, with 12 bases between. The germline CDR1 and CDR2 sequences are SGHTA and FQGNSA. The length of the CDR3 is 13 residues. The CDR3 DNA reads TGTGCCAGCAGCACCCGCCAGGCGTACGAGCAGTACTTC. Residues: CASSTRQAYEQYF.

This clonotype has a count of ten or more. The chain recombines TRBV2 with TRBJ2-3, with unresolved D. Between the trimmed V and J ends, which lost 8 bases and 0 bases, there was a span of 9 bases. Germline lookup yields CDR1 SNHLY and CDR2 FYNNEI. The CDR3 totals 13 residues. The CDR3 DNA reads as TGTGCCAGCGTCCCGGATAGCACAGATACGCAGTATTTT. Translating gives CASVPDSTDTQYF.

With regard to this clonotype: This may be a read error: a much more frequent sequence differs by one nucleotide. The chain recombines TRBV10-1 with TRBJ2-7; 7 nucleotides align to TRBD2. The junction had 15 bases not matched to a gene; V was cut back by 6 bases and J by 7 bases. The CDR3 consists of 15 residues. Germline V CDR1 and CDR2: WNHNN, SYGVQD (reference sequence). In nucleotides, the CDR3 is TGCGCCAGCAGCCATCCAGCAGCGGGGAACAATGAGCAGTACTTC. Residues: CASSHPAAGNNEQYF.